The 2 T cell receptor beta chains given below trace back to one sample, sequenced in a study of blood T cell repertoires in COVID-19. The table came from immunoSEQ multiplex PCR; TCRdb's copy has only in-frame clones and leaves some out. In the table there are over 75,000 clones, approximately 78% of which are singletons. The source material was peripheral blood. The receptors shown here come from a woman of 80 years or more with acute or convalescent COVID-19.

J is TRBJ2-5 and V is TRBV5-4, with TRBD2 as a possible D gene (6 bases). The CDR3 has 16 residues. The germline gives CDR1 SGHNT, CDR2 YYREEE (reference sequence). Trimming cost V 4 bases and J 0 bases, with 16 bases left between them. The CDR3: CASSTVGGRDQETQYF. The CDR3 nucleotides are TGTGCCAGCAGCACGGTCGGGGGTCGCGACCAAGAGACCCAGTACTTC.

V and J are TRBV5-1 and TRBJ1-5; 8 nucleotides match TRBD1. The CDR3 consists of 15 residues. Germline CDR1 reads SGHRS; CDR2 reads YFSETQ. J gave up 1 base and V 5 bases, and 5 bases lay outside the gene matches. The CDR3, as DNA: TGCGCCAGCAGACAGGGGGAAATAAGCAATCAGCCCCAGCATTTT. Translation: CASRQGEISNQPQHF.